Shown below are 31 T cell receptor beta chains from a single sample sequenced in a study of cytomegalovirus exposure and HLA in healthy donors. 13 Jbeta primers and 60 Vbeta primers were used for the PCR. Repertoires were generated with immunoSEQ multiplex PCR, while TCRdb's copy carries only in-frame clones and drops some. The sample includes 200,000 or so clones, around 86% of them seen just once. The sequenced material came from PBMCs. These receptors all come from a woman aged 40 to 50 in good health and CMV-seronegative.

The V and J genes are TRBV27 and TRBJ1-2, with D hard to call. V gave up 2 bases and J gave up 5 bases, with 18 bases separating them. This CDR3 is 16 amino acids long. Germline lookup yields CDR1 MNHEY and CDR2 SMNVEV (reference sequence). CDR3 in amino acids: CASSLHPRNGLYGYTF. For the CDR3, the DNA is TGTGCCAGCAGTTTACACCCCCGCAACGGGTTGTATGGCTACACCTTC.

This rearrangement joins TRBV13 to TRBJ2-5; TRBD1 matches at 7 bases. The end of the DNA fits TRBJ2-7 better, so the J call may be wrong. Germline loops: CDR1 PRHDT, CDR2 FYEKMQ (reference sequence). This CDR3 comprises 13 residues. This CDR3 reads CASSDPHRGEQYF. The CDR3, as DNA: TGTGCCAGCAGCGACCCACACAGGGGCGAGCAGTACTTC.

The table lists this clone with a count of one. The rearrangement links TRBV27 to TRBJ1-5; 12 bases fit TRBD1. The CDR3 length is 14 residues. The V segment lost 5 bases and the J segment 7 bases; nucleotides outside the gene matches: 3. CDR1 and CDR2 (germline): MNHEY, SMNVEV (reference sequence). The CDR3 DNA reads TGTGCCAGCAGTGGGACAGGGGGCCGGCAGCCCCAGCATTTT. Protein product: CASSGTGGRQPQHF.

This clone has more than one count but fewer than ten. The CDR3 DNA reads as TGTGCCAGCAGTCCCTCGACTAGCGGGAAGGACGAGCAGTACTTC. Its protein product is CASSPSTSGKDEQYF. J is TRBJ2-7 and V is TRBV27; 11 bases map to TRBD2. Germline assignment: CDR1 MNHEY and CDR2 SMNVEV (reference sequence). CDR3 size: 15 residues. The J segment lost 5 bases and the V segment lost 5 bases, leaving 8 bases of the junction unmatched.

The chain recombines TRBV6-1 with TRBJ2-3; D is ambiguous. The V gene lost 5 bases and the J gene lost 4 bases, with 7 bases spanning the gap. Germline-derived CDR1 and CDR2 are MNHNS and SASEGT. The CDR3 has 12 residues. The CDR3 DNA reads TGTGCCAGCAGTTTGCGGCCAGATACGCAGTATTTT. Amino acid sequence: CASSLRPDTQYF.

V usage is TRBV7-2 and J usage is TRBJ2-5; perhaps TRBD1 as D (6 bases). The CDR3 extends over 14 amino acids. V was pared by 1 base and J by 6 bases, with 12 bases between. In germline, CDR1 is SGHTA, CDR2 FQGNSA. The CDR3 here is CASSLGGGRKTQYF. The CDR3 nucleotides read TGTGCCAGCAGCTTAGGTGGGGGCAGGAAGACCCAGTACTTC.

This clone was seen only once. The V and J genes are TRBV19 and TRBJ2-3; 12 bases match TRBD2. This CDR3 has 17 amino acids. Germline CDR1 reads LNHDA; CDR2 reads SQIVND (reference sequence). V trimming: 5 bases; J trimming: 1 base; junction bases outside the gene matches: 7. CDR3 residues: CASSGPSGRAGTDTQYF. For the CDR3, the DNA is TGTGCCAGTAGTGGGCCTAGCGGGAGGGCCGGCACAGATACGCAGTATTTT.

In this sample, this clone turned up once. At the DNA level, this CDR3 is encoded by other sequences in the same sample as well. The chain is built from TRBV27 and TRBJ2-7, with D possibly matching TRBD2 (6 bases). V gave up 3 bases and J gave up 0 bases, with 6 bases separating them. Germline CDR1 and CDR2: MNHEY and SMNVEV (reference sequence). The CDR3 runs 13 residues. Here the CDR3 reads CASSLTSSYEQYF. CDR3 sequence (DNA): TGTGCCAGCAGTTTGACTAGCTCCTACGAGCAGTACTTC.

The chain links TRBV5-4 to TRBJ2-5; D is uncertain. Germline CDR1 and CDR2: SGHNT and YYREEE (reference sequence). V lost 1 base and J 0 bases, leaving 7 bases between the germline ends. CDR3 length: 14 amino acids. CDR3 loop: CASSLSRYQETQYF. The CDR3 DNA reads TGTGCCAGCAGCTTGTCGCGGTACCAAGAGACCCAGTACTTC.

The chain recombines TRBV11-2 with TRBJ1-2; maybe TRBD1 (5 bases). The CDR3 runs 14 residues. CDR1 is SGHAT and CDR2 is FQNNGV in the germline V gene. Trimming left V 5 bases short and J 6 bases short, with 16 bases between. The CDR3 DNA follows: TGTGCCAGCAGCAGGACCAGGGAAAGTAATGGCTACACCTTC. Translating gives CASSRTRESNGYTF. The variable domain in full, with the rest retrieved from reference TRBV11-2 and TRBJ1-2, is EAGVAQSPRYKIIEKRQSVAFWCNPISGHATLYWYQQILGQGPKLLIQFQNNGVVDDSQLPKDRFSAERLKGVDSTLKIQPAKLEDSAVYLCASSRTRESNGYTFGSGTRLTVV.

The V call is TRBV19, the J call TRBJ1-4; 8 nucleotides line up with TRBD1. Germline CDR1 LNHDA, CDR2 SQIVND (reference sequence). After removal of 3 bases from V and 0 bases from J, the junction contained 0 bases not matched to a gene. The CDR3 sequence is 15 residues long. The CDR3 sequence: CASSMDRATNEKLFF. As DNA, the CDR3 is TGTGCCAGTAGTATGGACAGGGCAACTAATGAAAAACTGTTTTTT.

The gene calls are TRBV6-5 and TRBJ2-1; the D is unclear. Per the germline V gene, CDR1 is MNHEY and CDR2 is SVGAGI. The CDR3 length is 16 residues. V lost 0 bases and J lost 3, with 12 bases in between. The CDR3 DNA reads as TGTGCCAGCAGTTACTCGAAAGAGAGCGTCTACAATGAGCAGTTCTTC. Protein: CASSYSKESVYNEQFF.

The CDR3 here is CASSLAENTEAFF. DNA of the CDR3: TGTGCCAGCAGCTTAGCAGAGAACACTGAAGCTTTCTTT. V usage is TRBV11-3 and J usage is TRBJ1-1; D remains unclear. The V gene's germline CDR1 is SGHNT and CDR2 YENEEA. Trimming took off 1 base at V and 1 base at J, with 4 bases between the two ends. The CDR3 contains 13 residues.

The chain combines TRBV18 with TRBJ1-3, with a possible D match to TRBD1 (5 bases). The length of the CDR3 is 15 residues. V was pared by 0 bases and J by 4 bases, with 10 bases between. The germline V gene encodes CDR1 KGHSH and CDR2 LQKENI. CDR3 in amino acids: CASSPPAGWGNTIYF. CDR3 sequence (DNA): TGTGCCAGCTCACCACCGGCAGGGTGGGGAAACACCATATATTTT.

The CDR3 DNA reads TGCGCCAGCAGCTTGGCCGGTGAAGATACGCAGTATTTT. Amino acids: CASSLAGEDTQYF. The chain recombines TRBV5-1 with TRBJ2-3; D is unresolved. Between the trimmed V and J ends, which lost 0 bases and 5 bases, there was a span of 7 bases. The CDR3 runs to 13 residues. Per germline, CDR1 SGHRS and CDR2 YFSETQ.

This clone is a singleton in its sample. The chain employs TRBV6-1 and TRBJ1-2; D is ambiguous. The germline V gene has CDR1 MNHNS and CDR2 SASEGT. The CDR3 is made up of 12 amino acids. V shed 4 bases and J shed 7 bases, with 10 bases lying between them. The CDR3 region is CASSVSSGGYTF. Here the CDR3 DNA reads TGTGCCAGCAGTGTCTCCTCGGGTGGCTACACCTTC.

The chain recombines TRBV15 with TRBJ1-1, with unresolved D. The length of the CDR3 is 13 residues. The V end lost 0 bases, the J end lost 2 bases, and 4 bases lay between the germline ends. Germline CDR1 LNHNV, CDR2 YYDKDF (reference sequence). CDR3 amino acids: CATSRESNTEAFF. As DNA, the CDR3 is TGTGCCACCAGCAGAGAATCAAACACTGAAGCTTTCTTT. The full variable domain, in which reference TRBV15 and TRBJ1-1 provide the parts outside the CDR3, is DAMVIQNPRYQVTQFGKPVTLSCSQTLNHNVMYWYQQKSSQAPKLLFHYYDKDFNNEADTPDNFQSRRPNTSFCFLDIRSPGLGDTAMYLCATSRESNTEAFFGQGTRLTVV.

This clone has just one count. The V call is TRBV5-4, the J call TRBJ2-2; TRBD2 matches 11 bases. Germline-derived CDR1 and CDR2 are SGHNT and YYREEE (reference sequence). Germline trimming cut 4 bases from V and 5 bases from J; bases unmatched to any gene: 13. The CDR3 sequence is 18 residues long. CDR3 protein: CASSGVAGGPMRTGELFF. The DNA for the CDR3 is TGTGCCAGCAGCGGCGTAGCGGGAGGGCCGATGAGGACCGGGGAGCTGTTTTTT.

The chain couples TRBV30 to TRBJ1-1; 7 bases line up with TRBD1. CDR3 size: 14 residues. Germline assignment: CDR1 GTSNPN and CDR2 SVGIG (reference sequence). For the CDR3, the DNA is TGTGCGGCTACGAGGGGGCTCTTGAACACTGAAGCTTTCTTT. Translated, it gives CAATRGLLNTEAFF.

The chain combines TRBV19 with TRBJ1-1; no firm D call. V was pared by 6 bases and J by 3 bases, with 11 bases between. Germline-derived CDR1 and CDR2 are LNHDA and SQIVND (reference sequence). This CDR3 has 13 residues. The CDR3 is CASSAMEYTEAFF. The CDR3 region has the DNA TGTGCCAGTAGCGCAATGGAGTACACTGAAGCTTTCTTT.

The chain couples TRBV19 to TRBJ2-7; weak D call: TRBD1 (6 bases). The CDR3 length is 13 residues. V was pared by 1 base and J by 7 bases, with 11 bases between. Germline CDR1 is LNHDA and CDR2 is SQIVND (reference sequence). The CDR3 DNA sequence: TGTGCCAGTAGTATAGTGGAAGGGGGAGAGCAGTACTTC. This sequence encodes CASSIVEGGEQYF.

V usage is TRBV30 and J usage is TRBJ2-1, with TRBD2 matching over 11 bases. The CDR3 loop spans 13 amino acids. V was pared by 3 bases and J by 8 bases, with 3 bases of the junction left unmatched. CDR1 is GTSNPN and CDR2 is SVGIG in the germline V gene (reference sequence). The CDR3 sequence: CAWRTSGTDEQFF. The CDR3 DNA sequence: TGTGCCTGGAGGACTAGCGGGACTGATGAGCAGTTCTTC.

This chain connects TRBV2 to TRBJ1-4; D perhaps matches TRBD1 (6 bases). Between the trimmed V and J ends, which lost 9 bases and 0 bases, there was a span of 17 bases. The CDR3 spans 16 residues. Germline V gene sequence: CDR1 SNHLY, CDR2 FYNNEI. The CDR3: CASKKTTGTTNEKLFF. CDR3 bases: TGTGCCAGTAAGAAGACAACAGGGACAACTAATGAAAAACTGTTTTTT.

V usage is TRBV6-1 and J usage is TRBJ2-7, with 10 bases lining up with TRBD2. In germline, CDR1 is MNHNS, CDR2 SASEGT. The trim removed 2 bases at V and 5 bases at J, leaving 9 bases unmatched. This CDR3 spans 16 amino acids. In nucleotides, the CDR3 is TGTGCCAGCAGTGAAAACTCAGCGGGGGGGAGGGACGAGCAGTACTTC. Protein sequence: CASSENSAGGRDEQYF.

This chain joins TRBV2 and TRBJ1-5, with 9 bases fitting TRBD1. CDR3 length equals 17 residues. Germline V gene data show CDR1 as SNHLY and CDR2 as FYNNEI. Unmatched junction bases numbered 7, after V lost 0 bases and J lost 4 bases. The CDR3 nucleotides are TGTGCCAGCAGTGAAGCGTTAGGACAGGGGAATAATCAGCCCCAGCATTTT. Translated: CASSEALGQGNNQPQHF.

V and J are TRBV6-6 and TRBJ2-2; D unclear. The CDR3 has 12 residues. V lost 10 bases and J lost 2, with 8 bases in between. CDR1 and CDR2 from the germline V gene are MNHNY and SVGAGI (reference sequence). CDR3 sequence: CATRINTGELFF. In nucleotides, the CDR3 is TGTGCCACTAGGATAAACACCGGGGAGCTGTTTTTT.

This clone was found a few times. This sequence joins TRBV15 and TRBJ1-2; D is unclear. Germline CDR1 is LNHNV and CDR2 is YYDKDF (reference sequence). The CDR3 loop spans 15 amino acids. V lost 4 bases and J 4 bases, leaving 16 bases between the germline ends. The CDR3 loop reads CATSKVPTVGYGYTF. The CDR3 DNA reads as TGTGCCACCAGCAAGGTCCCCACAGTGGGCTATGGCTACACCTTC.

The gene calls are TRBV11-2 and TRBJ2-7; perhaps TRBD2 as D (5 bases). CDR3 length equals 16 residues. Deletions cut 6 bases from V and 6 bases from J, with 24 bases between. The germline V gene encodes CDR1 SGHAT and CDR2 FQNNGV. The CDR3 is CASRPLSGRKETEQYF. Here the CDR3 DNA reads TGTGCCAGCAGGCCTTTGAGTGGGAGAAAGGAAACCGAGCAGTACTTC.

The V gene is TRBV5-1, the J gene TRBJ2-5; D gene ambiguous. In germline, CDR1 is SGHRS, CDR2 YFSETQ. The CDR3 totals 15 residues. Trimming left V 1 base short and J 3 bases short, with 13 bases between. The CDR3 loop is CASSLTALRKETQYF. Written as DNA, the CDR3 is TGCGCCAGCAGCTTGACAGCCTTGCGAAAAGAGACCCAGTACTTC.

The chain couples TRBV7-2 to TRBJ2-5, with 7 bases that match TRBD2. The J segment lost 8 bases and the V segment lost 11 bases, leaving 17 bases of the junction unmatched. There are 14 residues in the CDR3. Germline V CDR1 and CDR2: SGHTA, FQGNSA. As DNA, the CDR3 is TGTGCCGACCCACCGGGTCCACCGGGGGGAACCCAGTACTTC. Protein product: CADPPGPPGGTQYF.

Many counts were recorded for this clone. This specimen includes other DNA sequences encoding the same CDR3. The chain is built from TRBV30 and TRBJ2-3, with 10 bases matching TRBD1. Germline CDR1 is GTSNPN and CDR2 is SVGIG (reference sequence). The CDR3 covers 15 residues. V shed 1 base, J shed 4 bases, and the junction held 5 bases outside the gene matches. The CDR3 is CAWSAGTGDADTQYF. The CDR3 region has the DNA TGTGCCTGGAGTGCCGGGACAGGGGACGCAGATACGCAGTATTTT.